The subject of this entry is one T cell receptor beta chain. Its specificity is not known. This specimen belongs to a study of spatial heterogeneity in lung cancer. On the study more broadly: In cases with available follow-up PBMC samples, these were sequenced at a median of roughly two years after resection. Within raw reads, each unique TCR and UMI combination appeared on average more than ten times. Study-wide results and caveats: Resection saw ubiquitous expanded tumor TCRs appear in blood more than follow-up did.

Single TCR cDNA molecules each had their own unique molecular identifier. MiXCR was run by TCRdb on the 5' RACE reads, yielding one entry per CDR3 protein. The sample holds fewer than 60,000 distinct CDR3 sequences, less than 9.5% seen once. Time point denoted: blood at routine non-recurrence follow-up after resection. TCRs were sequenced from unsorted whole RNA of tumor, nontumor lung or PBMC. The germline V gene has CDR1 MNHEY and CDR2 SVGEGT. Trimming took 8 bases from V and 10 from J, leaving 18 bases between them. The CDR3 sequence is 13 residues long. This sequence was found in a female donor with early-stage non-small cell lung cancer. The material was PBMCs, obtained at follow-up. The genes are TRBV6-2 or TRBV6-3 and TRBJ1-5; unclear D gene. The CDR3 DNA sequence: TGTGCCAGCTCGTATTTAGCGTCGGGTCCCCAGCATTTT. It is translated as CASSYLASGPQHF.